Sequencing of this TCR beta chain was carried out in a study of blood T cell repertoires in COVID-19. Sequencing was performed with immunoSEQ multiplex PCR; in TCRdb, only in-frame clones are kept and a portion is missing. The table includes hundreds of thousands of clones, 84% detected once. CDR3 length: 13 amino acids. Germline V gene lookup returns CDR1 LGHDT and CDR2 YNNKEL (reference sequence). V lost 7 bases and J 7 bases, leaving 11 bases between the germline ends. This clonotype was sampled from a woman between 40 and 50 years old who had recovered from COVID-19. Sequenced input: PBMCs or T cells enriched from blood (not recorded which). The rearrangement joins TRBV3-1 (or the pseudogene TRBV3-2) to TRBJ1-6, with a tentative D call TRBD1 (5 bases). The CDR3 here is CASMRGINSPLHF. As DNA, the CDR3 is TGTGCCAGCATGCGGGGCATCAATTCACCCCTCCACTTT.